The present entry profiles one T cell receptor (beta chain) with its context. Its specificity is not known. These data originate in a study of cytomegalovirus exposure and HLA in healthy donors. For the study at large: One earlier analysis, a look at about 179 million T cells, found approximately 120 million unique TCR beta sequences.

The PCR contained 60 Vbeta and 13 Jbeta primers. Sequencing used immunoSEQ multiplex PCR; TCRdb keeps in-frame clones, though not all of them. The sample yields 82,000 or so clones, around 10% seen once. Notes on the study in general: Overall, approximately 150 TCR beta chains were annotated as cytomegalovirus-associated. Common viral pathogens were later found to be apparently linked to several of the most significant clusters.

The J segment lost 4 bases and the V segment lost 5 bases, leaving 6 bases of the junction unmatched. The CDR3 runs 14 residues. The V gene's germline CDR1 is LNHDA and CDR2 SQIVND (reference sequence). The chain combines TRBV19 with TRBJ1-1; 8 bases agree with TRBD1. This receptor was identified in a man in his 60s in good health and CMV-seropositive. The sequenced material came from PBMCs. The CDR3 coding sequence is TGTGCCAGTAGTTTCCGGACAGGGACCACTGAAGCTTTCTTT. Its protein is CASSFRTGTTEAFF.